Below, one T cell receptor (beta chain) is given with its context. This clonotype was recorded many times. Its cognate antigen has yet to be identified. Base qualities are not recorded, but no much larger clone differs from it by a single base. Unfractionated whole blood was collected in Tempus Blood RNA tubes, and total RNA was extracted from that blood. About five healthy volunteers were used as TCR sequencing controls and were bled at day 0, 2 weeks and 6 weeks. The data stem from a study of human T cells and chemical hapten exposure (dated by TCRdb to the early 2020s). For context, the study as a whole: The libraries were sequenced as a pool, and the TCR yield per sample differed mostly because of small variations in library volumes within the pool. This study followed changes in the peripheral blood TCR repertoire in vivo during primary and secondary sensitization of alopecia patients to the hapten diphenylcyclopropenone (DPC). Each blood RNA sample was used to sequence both TCR alpha and TCR beta chains.

Library preparation used 5' RACE. Instrument used: Illumina MiSeq. Library preparation attached unique molecular identifiers to individual cDNA molecules for quantitative, reproducible TCR counting. Per the authors' processing: A median of roughly 100,000 TCRs per sample was observed, with a range of about 23,224 to 750,000. V, J and CDR3 annotation of the TCR reads was carried out using the Decombinator software suite. To make PS versus PT1 abundance plots, every sample was subsampled to the same number of TCRs (28,000). TCRs were defined as expanded if absent before sensitization and observed at least eight times at the 2-week time point. TCRdb handled the public reads itself, with Q25 trimming in fastp and clone calling in MiXCR, and kept productive beta chains. CDR3 protein sequences are deduplicated, and each keeps its most common genes and DNA. TCRdb's processing, not the authors', yielded these V and J calls. Within this sample are 81,000 or so distinct CDR3 sequences, with roughly 8.4% of them counted one time only. Around 2% of the sample lies in the top ten.

Points the paper makes about the study in general: Repeated subsampling changed both the strength of the expansion versus patch-test correlation and the threshold at which that correlation became significant. The number of TCRs above 1 in 1000 frequency did not change with DPC sensitization; there was no evidence of global repertoire structure alterations.

From the cysteine through the phenylalanine, the CDR3 covers 16 amino acids. Only the CDR3 part of the read is kept: 48 bases, read in frame from the first base. Sequences MNHNY (CDR1) and SVGAGI (CDR2) are obtained from the germline V gene (reference sequence). The germline V end is reduced by 2 bases and the J end by 3 bases; junction bases left unmatched: 4. Rearrangement joined TRBV6-6 to TRBJ2-3; 11 bases in the middle match TRBD1. The receptor's source is a male donor in good health. The sequenced DNA is TGTGCCAGCAGTTACCCAGGACAGGGGGCAACAGATACGCAGTATTTT. It translates as CASSYPGQGATDTQYF.